These 31 T cell receptor beta chains originate from one sample sequenced in a study of beta chain features in type 1 diabetes. Whole-study findings and limits: All four CD4+ subsets of Type 1 diabetes patients contained TCRB CDR3s that were moderately but significantly shorter.

Antigens for these TCRs are unknown. All of the isolated RNA was reverse transcribed, so expressed TCRB transcripts were sequenced. Assay used: immunoSEQ multiplex PCR; TCRdb lists only in-frame clones, some missing. The profile shows 95,000 to 150,000 clones, roughly 17% of them singletons. The sample comprised central memory CD4+ T cells from blood. These receptors all come from a man aged 18-30 years with type 1 diabetes.

V and J are TRBV5-1 and TRBJ2-5; 7 nucleotides match TRBD1. The CDR3 is 14 residues long. CDR1 and CDR2 (germline): SGHRS, YFSETQ. The junction had 3 bases not matched to a gene; V was cut back by 1 base and J by 3 bases. CDR3 sequence: CASSLIGTEETQYF. The CDR3 DNA follows: TGCGCCAGCAGCTTGATAGGGACAGAAGAGACCCAGTACTTC.

The sample holds a few counts of this clone. The chain links TRBV7-2 to TRBJ2-1; a weak D match, TRBD2 (6 bases). The germline V gene has CDR1 SGHTA and CDR2 FQGNSA. V lost 0 bases to trimming and J lost 4 bases, with 13 bases between them. The length of the CDR3 is 16 residues. The CDR3, as DNA: TGTGCCAGCAGCTTAGCAGGCGCAGCGGGTTACAATGAGCAGTTCTTC. Amino acids: CASSLAGAAGYNEQFF.

This clone was counted a few times. CDR3 loop: CASSIGSRQGDSPLHF. CDR3 coding DNA: TGTGCCAGTAGTATCGGGTCTCGGCAGGGAGATTCACCCCTCCACTTT. The chain has TRBV19 and TRBJ1-6; D is possibly TRBD1 (5 bases). This CDR3 is 16 amino acids long. The ends were cut back, 3 bases at V and 8 bases at J, with 17 bases in the middle. The germline V gene encodes CDR1 LNHDA and CDR2 SQIVND (reference sequence). The variable domain in full, with the rest retrieved from reference TRBV19 and TRBJ1-6, is DGGITQSPKYLFRKEGQNVTLSCEQNLNHDAMYWYRQDPGQGLRLIYYSQIVNDFQKGDIAEGYSVSREKKESFPLTVTSAQKNPTAFYLCASSIGSRQGDSPLHFGNGTRLTVT.

The rearrangement links TRBV5-1 to TRBJ2-1; D possibly uses TRBD1 or TRBD2 (6 bases each). Trimming took off 0 bases at V and 1 base at J, with 11 bases between the two ends. Germline assignment: CDR1 SGHRS and CDR2 YFSETQ. The length of the CDR3 is 16 residues. The CDR3 sequence is CASSLVAGTSYNEQFF. The CDR3 DNA reads TGCGCCAGCAGCTTGGTTGCGGGGACATCCTACAATGAGCAGTTCTTC.

This clone was counted at least ten times. The same CDR3 also results from other DNA sequences found in this sample. The V gene is TRBV5-1, the J gene TRBJ1-1; 8 bases agree with TRBD1. CDR1 SGHRS and CDR2 YFSETQ come from the germline V gene. Germline trimming cut 1 base from V and 2 bases from J; bases unmatched to any gene: 4. This CDR3 comprises 15 residues. This CDR3 is CASSLQGQGNTEAFF. The CDR3 coding sequence is TGCGCCAGCAGCTTGCAAGGACAGGGTAACACTGAAGCTTTCTTT. The whole variable domain, remainder taken from reference TRBV5-1 and TRBJ1-1, is KAGVTQTPRYLIKTRGQQVTLSCSPISGHRSVSWYQQTPGQGLQFLFEYFSETQRNKGNFPGRFSGRQFSNSRSEMNVSTLELGDSALYLCASSLQGQGNTEAFFGQGTRLTVV.

This clone has only a few counts. The rearrangement uses TRBV28 and TRBJ2-6; TRBD1 matches 10 bases. Germline trimming cut 8 bases from V and 4 bases from J; bases unmatched to any gene: 11. This CDR3 is 17 amino acids long. CDR1 is MDHEN, CDR2 SYDVKM, per germline. The CDR3 spells CASGRDRGLRGANVLTF. For the CDR3, the DNA is TGTGCCAGCGGCCGGGACAGGGGTCTAAGAGGGGCCAACGTCCTGACTTTC.

This clone was counted many times. The same CDR3 arises from other DNA sequences in this sample as well. The chain uses TRBV30 and TRBJ1-1; unclear D gene. CDR1 and CDR2 (germline): GTSNPN, SVGIG (reference sequence). This CDR3 has 17 residues. The V gene lost 0 bases and the J gene lost 0 bases, with 17 bases spanning the gap. The CDR3 sequence: CAWSVLPWEGMNTEAFF. The CDR3 DNA sequence: TGTGCCTGGAGTGTACTCCCGTGGGAGGGAATGAACACTGAAGCTTTCTTT. The whole variable domain, filled in from reference TRBV30 and TRBJ1-1, reads SQTIHQWPATLVQPVGSPLSLECTVEGTSNPNLYWYRQAAGRGLQLLFYSVGIGQISSEVPQNLSASRPQDRQFILSSKKLLLSDSGFYLCAWSVLPWEGMNTEAFFGQGTRLTVV.

This clone was counted only a few times. The chain combines TRBV2 with TRBJ2-7; a weak D match, TRBD2 (7 bases). The CDR3 covers 13 residues. In germline, CDR1 is SNHLY, CDR2 FYNNEI. Trimming shortened V by 1 base and J by 9 bases, and 13 bases separated the two germline ends. The CDR3 coding sequence is TGTGCCAGCAGTGAAGTCGCGGGGGCCGGGCAGTACTTC. Its translation: CASSEVAGAGQYF.

The chain couples TRBV29-1 to TRBJ2-1; possibly TRBD2 for D (6 bases). Germline V gene lookup returns CDR1 SQVTM and CDR2 ANQGSEA. Trimming stripped 4 bases from V and 12 bases from J, with 13 bases between. This CDR3 has 11 amino acids. The CDR3: CSVVGGTVQFF. The CDR3 nucleotides read TGCAGCGTTGTGGGGGGTACCGTGCAGTTCTTC.

The chain has TRBV6-5 and TRBJ2-7; 10 bases line up with TRBD2. The CDR3 is 15 amino acids. The ends lost 4 bases at V and 2 bases at J; junction bases unmatched: 5. The V gene's germline CDR1 is MNHEY and CDR2 SVGAGI. This chain's CDR3 is CASSLIAGGTYEQYF. The CDR3 region has the DNA TGTGCCAGCAGTTTAATAGCGGGAGGTACCTACGAGCAGTACTTC.

The rearrangement links TRBV29-1 to TRBJ1-1; the D is unclear. Trimming took off 7 bases at V and 0 bases at J, with 18 bases between the two ends. CDR1 is SQVTM and CDR2 is ANQGSEA in the germline V gene. This CDR3 is built from 15 residues. The CDR3 here is CSAAPGCGMNTEAFF. The CDR3 DNA is TGCAGCGCCGCCCCGGGATGTGGAATGAACACTGAAGCTTTCTTT.

On this clone: Since a much larger clone is just one base distant, this may be a read error. Other DNA sequences in this specimen translate into the identical CDR3. The chain carries TRBV9 and TRBJ2-3; 12 bases are shared with TRBD2. Per germline, CDR1 SGDLS and CDR2 YYNGEE. CDR3 length: 18 residues. The CDR3 nucleotides are TGTGCGAGCAGAGACAACCCCCTAGCGGGGGGGCGCACAGATACGCAGTATTTT. This sequence encodes CASRDNPLAGGRTDTQYF.

There are a few counts of this clone. The gene calls are TRBV25-1 and TRBJ1-2; D might be TRBD1 (5 bases). This CDR3 is built from 12 residues. Per germline, CDR1 MGHDK and CDR2 SYGVNS. Trimming removed 8 bases from V and 5 bases from J, with 12 bases in between. This chain's CDR3 is CASAGFGYGYTF. In DNA form, the CDR3 reads TGTGCCAGCGCAGGGTTTGGGTATGGCTACACCTTC.

The table lists this clone with a few counts. V gene TRBV27 combines with J gene TRBJ2-3, with 7 bases matching TRBD1. The CDR3 totals 13 residues. CDR1 and CDR2 from the germline V gene are MNHEY and SMNVEV (reference sequence). The junction had 3 bases not matched to a gene; V was cut back by 8 bases and J by 1 base. This chain's CDR3 is CASYRGGTDTQYF. CDR3 nucleotide sequence: TGTGCCAGCTACAGGGGTGGCACAGATACGCAGTATTTT.

This clone appeared a single time. The chain joins TRBV7-9 to TRBJ2-5, with D hard to call. With 1 base removed from V and 1 base from J, the gap between germline ends came to 10 bases. The CDR3 is 15 residues long. From germline, CDR1 is SEHNR and CDR2 FQNEAQ (reference sequence). The CDR3 coding sequence is TGTGCCAGCAGCTTAGGGGTAGGGCCCCAAGAGACCCAGTACTTC. This sequence encodes CASSLGVGPQETQYF.

In this sample, this clone turned up a few times. The chain employs TRBV2 and TRBJ2-1; 7 bases are shared with TRBD1. V dropped 6 bases and J dropped 8; count of bases not matched to a gene: 10. The CDR3 length is 14 residues. Germline lookup yields CDR1 SNHLY and CDR2 FYNNEI. The CDR3 protein is CASRRQGYLDEQFF. The CDR3 nucleotides are TGTGCCAGCAGGCGACAGGGCTATCTCGATGAGCAGTTCTTC.

This clone was detected a few times. The V and J genes are TRBV27 and TRBJ2-7; D might be TRBD1 (6 bases). With 2 bases removed from V and 2 bases from J, the gap between germline ends came to 16 bases. This CDR3 is 16 amino acids long. Germline loops: CDR1 MNHEY, CDR2 SMNVEV (reference sequence). The chain's CDR3 is CASSLTPDSIPYEQYF. In nucleotides, the CDR3 is TGTGCCAGCAGTTTAACGCCGGACAGCATACCCTACGAGCAGTACTTC.

The genes are TRBV7-9 and TRBJ1-5; tentatively, D is TRBD1 (6 bases). V gave up 5 bases and J gave up 5 bases, with 10 bases separating them. The CDR3 length is 13 residues. Germline V lookup: CDR1 SEHNR, CDR2 FQNEAQ (reference sequence). The CDR3 is CASSAQGDQPQHF. The CDR3 nucleotides are TGTGCCAGCAGCGCACAGGGAGATCAGCCCCAGCATTTT.

This clone appeared a few times. This chain links TRBV18 with TRBJ2-7, with unresolved D. This CDR3 comprises 13 residues. The V and J ends lost 3 bases and 3 bases respectively, with 9 bases between them. The V gene's germline CDR1 is KGHSH and CDR2 LQKENI. The CDR3 nucleotides read TGTGCCAGCTCACCCCTCAGAGGCTACGAGCAGTACTTC. This translates into CASSPLRGYEQYF.

This clone came up a few times. The V and J genes are TRBV29-1 and TRBJ2-1; TRBD2 agrees at 11 bases. Per germline, CDR1 SQVTM and CDR2 ANQGSEA. Germline trimming cut 4 bases from V and 4 bases from J; bases unmatched to any gene: 3. The CDR3 loop spans 14 amino acids. The CDR3 here is CSVGRTSGYNEQFF. CDR3 nucleotide sequence: TGCAGCGTTGGAAGGACTAGCGGGTACAATGAGCAGTTCTTC.

The table lists this clone with a few counts. The genes are TRBV28 and TRBJ2-5; TRBD1 aligns across 7 bases. This CDR3 contains 16 residues. J lost 4 bases, V lost 6 bases, and 14 bases had no gene match. CDR1 is MDHEN and CDR2 is SYDVKM in the germline V gene. The CDR3 coding sequence is TGTGCCAGCAGCACCTCGGGACAGATCCTCGGAGAGACCCAGTACTTC. Protein sequence: CASSTSGQILGETQYF.

The J gene is TRBJ1-2, the V gene TRBV19, with 10 bases fitting TRBD1. The V gene's germline CDR1 is LNHDA and CDR2 SQIVND (reference sequence). The CDR3 covers 14 residues. J lost 5 bases, V lost 6 bases, and 6 bases had no gene match. The CDR3 region is CASRDRDRGYGYTF. CDR3 bases: TGTGCCAGTAGGGACCGGGACAGGGGTTATGGCTACACCTTC.

This clone turned up a few times. V is TRBV9 and J is TRBJ1-5, with D unresolved. CDR1 is SGDLS, CDR2 YYNGEE, per germline. The CDR3 has 15 residues. The germline V and J ends were trimmed by 0 bases and 0 bases, with 7 bases remaining between them. The DNA for the CDR3 is TGTGCCAGCAGCGTAGGCGGGATTAGCAATCAGCCCCAGCATTTT. Its translation is CASSVGGISNQPQHF.

This clone has ten or more counts. The V and J genes are TRBV5-4 and TRBJ2-1; D not resolved. Per germline, CDR1 SGHNT and CDR2 YYREEE (reference sequence). V lost 3 bases, J lost 9 bases, and 7 bases lay in between. CDR3 length: 11 residues. CDR3 residues: CASSSNGEQFF. Written as DNA, the CDR3 is TGTGCCAGCAGCTCGAATGGTGAGCAGTTCTTC.

This clone was seen only a few times. V usage is TRBV4-1 and J usage is TRBJ2-5, with 7 nucleotides matching TRBD2. The J segment lost 4 bases and the V segment lost 0 bases, leaving 2 bases of the junction unmatched. The CDR3 length is 14 residues. Germline CDR1 and CDR2: MGHRA and YSYEKL. CDR3 protein: CASSQEWGGETQYF. As DNA, the CDR3 is TGCGCCAGCAGCCAAGAATGGGGGGGAGAGACCCAGTACTTC.

This clone was seen many times. The chain has TRBV30 and TRBJ2-5, with D perhaps matching TRBD2 (6 bases). CDR3 length: 14 residues. Per germline, CDR1 GTSNPN and CDR2 SVGIG (reference sequence). The V end lost 4 bases, the J end lost 4 bases, and 16 bases lay between the germline ends. This chain's CDR3 is CAWNPGARRETQYF. The CDR3 bases are TGTGCCTGGAATCCGGGAGCACGGCGAGAGACCCAGTACTTC.

This clone was detected a few times. This chain links TRBV4-1 with TRBJ1-1; 8 bases line up with TRBD1. With V trimmed by 4 bases and J by 3 bases, 7 bases remained unmatched. This CDR3 contains 15 residues. The germline V gene has CDR1 MGHRA and CDR2 YSYEKL. The CDR3 protein is CASSLNGQGDTEAFF. Here the CDR3 DNA reads TGCGCCAGCAGCCTAAACGGACAGGGAGACACTGAAGCTTTCTTT.

The table lists this clone with a few counts. This sequence joins TRBV7-9 and TRBJ2-7, with 9 bases identical to TRBD2. Germline V gene lookup returns CDR1 SEHNR and CDR2 FQNEAQ (reference sequence). Trimming removed 0 bases from V and 6 bases from J; junction bases left unmatched: 6. This CDR3 has 15 residues. The CDR3 reads CASSLAGTSLLEQYF. DNA of the CDR3: TGTGCCAGCAGCTTAGCCGGGACTAGCCTCCTCGAGCAGTACTTC. Complete variable domain (other parts from reference TRBV7-9 and TRBJ2-7): DTGVSQNPRHKITKRGQNVTFRCDPISEHNRLYWYRQTLGQGPEFLTYFQNEAQLEKSRLLSDRFSAERPKGSFSTLEIQRTEQGDSAMYLCASSLAGTSLLEQYFGPGTRLTVT.

The chain joins TRBV25-1 to TRBJ2-2; D may be TRBD1 (6 bases). The V gene's germline CDR1 is MGHDK and CDR2 SYGVNS. This CDR3 has 15 amino acids. V lost 3 bases, J lost 7 bases, and 15 bases lay in between. The CDR3 DNA reads as TGTGCCAGCAGTGACTCGACTAAGGGGGTCGGGGAGCTGTTTTTT. Translation: CASSDSTKGVGELFF.

This clone was observed a handful of times. The chain employs TRBV29-1 and TRBJ1-4; D call uncertain. The CDR3 has 13 residues. V was shortened by 7 bases and J by 5 bases, with 14 bases between the two germline ends. CDR1 and CDR2 (germline): SQVTM, ANQGSEA. CDR3 sequence: CSAREGLNEKLFF. DNA of the CDR3: TGCAGCGCAAGGGAAGGACTGAATGAAAAACTGTTTTTT.

This clone appeared a few times. This rearrangement joins TRBV28 to TRBJ2-3; 7 nucleotides align to TRBD2. Trimming took 6 bases from V and 0 from J; bases not matched to a gene: 3. The CDR3 is 14 residues long. Germline V gene lookup returns CDR1 MDHEN and CDR2 SYDVKM. The CDR3 loop reads CASSPAGSTDTQYF. Here the CDR3 DNA reads TGTGCCAGCAGCCCAGCGGGGAGCACAGATACGCAGTATTTT.